Shown below are 8 T cell receptor beta chains from a single sample sequenced in a study of T-cell memory formation after mild COVID-19. TCRdb reprocessed the 5' RACE reads via MiXCR and lists one record per CDR3 protein. The profile shows fewer than 200,000 distinct CDR3 sequences, 10% to 15% of them singletons. Material for sequencing was PBMCs or a T cell subset sorted from them (not recorded which). The source is a man younger than 35 who had mild COVID-19 (a few samples of this study predate the infection). Cell type and time point are not known.

This clonotype was found many times. The genes are TRBV4-3 and TRBJ2-3; no reliable D call. Trimming left V 0 bases short and J 2 bases short, with 15 bases between. This CDR3 is 17 amino acids long. Germline-derived CDR1 and CDR2 are LGHNA and YSLEER. The CDR3 bases are TGCGCCAGCAGCCAAGAGTTCGGCTCGGCCGTCACAGATACGCAGTATTTT. This gives the protein CASSQEFGSAVTDTQYF.

The chain couples TRBV11-3 to TRBJ1-2; 7 bases are shared with TRBD1. V gave up 4 bases and J gave up 6 bases; unmatched junction bases: 5. CDR1 is SGHNT and CDR2 is YENEEA in the germline V gene. CDR3 length: 13 amino acids. CDR3 DNA sequence: TGTGCCAGCAGCTCCCGGACAGGCCATGGCTACACCTTC. It is translated as CASSSRTGHGYTF.

This clonotype appeared a few times. The CDR3: CAISEPDGEQFF. The CDR3 DNA sequence: TGTGCCATCAGTGAGCCTGACGGTGAGCAGTTCTTC. The chain carries TRBV10-3 and TRBJ2-1, with D uncertain. CDR1 is ENHRY, CDR2 SYGVKD, per germline. The V gene lost 2 bases and the J gene lost 9 bases, with 8 bases spanning the gap. This CDR3 region has 12 residues.

This clonotype came up a few times. The chain recombines TRBV10-3 with TRBJ2-2; no definite D call. CDR1 is ENHRY and CDR2 is SYGVKD in the germline V gene. V was clipped by 2 bases and J by 5 bases, with 3 bases between them. The CDR3 is 12 residues long. The CDR3 bases are TGTGCCATCAGTGAGGGGACCGGGGAGCTGTTTTTT. This codes for CAISEGTGELFF.

The V call is TRBV24-1, the J call TRBJ2-3; 10 bases are shared with TRBD1. Trimming at V came to 3 bases and at J to 5 bases, leaving 4 bases not matched to a gene. Per germline, CDR1 KGHDR and CDR2 SFDVKD. CDR3 length equals 15 residues. The CDR3 loop reads CATSDDRGRGDTQYF. The CDR3 DNA reads as TGTGCCACCAGTGATGACAGGGGGCGAGGAGATACGCAGTATTTT.

This clonotype has only a few counts. The V gene is TRBV29-1, the J gene TRBJ2-1; 12 nucleotides agree with TRBD2. CDR1 SQVTM and CDR2 ANQGSEA come from the germline V gene. Trimming at V came to 7 bases and at J to 6 bases, leaving 4 bases not matched to a gene. This CDR3 region has 13 residues. The CDR3 region has the DNA TGCAGCGGCTCGACTAGCGGGGGCAATGAGCAGTTCTTC. Its protein is CSGSTSGGNEQFF.

The genes are TRBV2 and TRBJ2-4; possible D gene TRBD1, 5 bases. The V gene lost 6 bases and the J gene lost 6 bases, with 15 bases spanning the gap. Germline-derived CDR1 and CDR2 are SNHLY and FYNNEI. The CDR3 sequence is 14 residues long. The CDR3 DNA reads TGTGCCAGCAGGACCACAGGTGGTGGAAACATTCAGTACTTC. As protein: CASRTTGGGNIQYF.

The chain recombines TRBV6-5 with TRBJ1-2; D uncertain. CDR3 length: 14 amino acids. V lost 0 bases, J lost 8 bases, and 13 bases lay in between. The germline gives CDR1 MNHEY, CDR2 SVGAGI. The CDR3 bases are TGTGCCAGCAGTTACTCCGTCAGGACGGGAGGCTACACCTTC. It yields the protein CASSYSVRTGGYTF.